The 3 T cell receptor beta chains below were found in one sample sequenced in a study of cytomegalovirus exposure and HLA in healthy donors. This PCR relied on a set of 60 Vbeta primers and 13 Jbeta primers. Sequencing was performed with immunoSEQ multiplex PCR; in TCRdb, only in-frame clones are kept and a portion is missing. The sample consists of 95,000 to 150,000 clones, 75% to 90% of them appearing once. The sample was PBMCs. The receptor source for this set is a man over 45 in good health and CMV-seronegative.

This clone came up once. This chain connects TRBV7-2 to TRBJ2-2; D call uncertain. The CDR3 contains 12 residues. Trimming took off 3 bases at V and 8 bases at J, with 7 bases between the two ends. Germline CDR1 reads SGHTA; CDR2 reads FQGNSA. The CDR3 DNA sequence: TGTGCCAGCAGCTTGTCCGAGGGGGAGCTGTTTTTT. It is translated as CASSLSEGELFF. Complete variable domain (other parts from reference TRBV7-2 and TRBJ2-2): GAGVSQSPSNKVTEKGKDVELRCDPISGHTALYWYRQSLGQGLEFLIYFQGNSAPDKSGLPSDRFSAERTGGSVSTLTIQRTQQEDSAVYLCASSLSEGELFFGEGSRLTVL.

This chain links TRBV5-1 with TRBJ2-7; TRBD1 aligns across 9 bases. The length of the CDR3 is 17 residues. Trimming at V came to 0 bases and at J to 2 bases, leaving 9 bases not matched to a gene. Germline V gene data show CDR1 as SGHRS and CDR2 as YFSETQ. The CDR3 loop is CASSLAGTGSGTYEQYF. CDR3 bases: TGCGCCAGCAGCTTGGCCGGGACAGGGTCTGGGACCTACGAGCAGTACTTC.

The CDR3 coding sequence is TGTGCCATCAGTGACGTGGACAGGATGAGCGAGCAGTACTTC. Protein sequence: CAISDVDRMSEQYF. The V call is TRBV10-3, the J call TRBJ2-7, with TRBD1 matching 7 bases. This CDR3 has 14 amino acids. CDR1 ENHRY and CDR2 SYGVKD come from the germline V gene. Trimming at V came to 3 bases and at J to 6 bases, leaving 8 bases not matched to a gene.